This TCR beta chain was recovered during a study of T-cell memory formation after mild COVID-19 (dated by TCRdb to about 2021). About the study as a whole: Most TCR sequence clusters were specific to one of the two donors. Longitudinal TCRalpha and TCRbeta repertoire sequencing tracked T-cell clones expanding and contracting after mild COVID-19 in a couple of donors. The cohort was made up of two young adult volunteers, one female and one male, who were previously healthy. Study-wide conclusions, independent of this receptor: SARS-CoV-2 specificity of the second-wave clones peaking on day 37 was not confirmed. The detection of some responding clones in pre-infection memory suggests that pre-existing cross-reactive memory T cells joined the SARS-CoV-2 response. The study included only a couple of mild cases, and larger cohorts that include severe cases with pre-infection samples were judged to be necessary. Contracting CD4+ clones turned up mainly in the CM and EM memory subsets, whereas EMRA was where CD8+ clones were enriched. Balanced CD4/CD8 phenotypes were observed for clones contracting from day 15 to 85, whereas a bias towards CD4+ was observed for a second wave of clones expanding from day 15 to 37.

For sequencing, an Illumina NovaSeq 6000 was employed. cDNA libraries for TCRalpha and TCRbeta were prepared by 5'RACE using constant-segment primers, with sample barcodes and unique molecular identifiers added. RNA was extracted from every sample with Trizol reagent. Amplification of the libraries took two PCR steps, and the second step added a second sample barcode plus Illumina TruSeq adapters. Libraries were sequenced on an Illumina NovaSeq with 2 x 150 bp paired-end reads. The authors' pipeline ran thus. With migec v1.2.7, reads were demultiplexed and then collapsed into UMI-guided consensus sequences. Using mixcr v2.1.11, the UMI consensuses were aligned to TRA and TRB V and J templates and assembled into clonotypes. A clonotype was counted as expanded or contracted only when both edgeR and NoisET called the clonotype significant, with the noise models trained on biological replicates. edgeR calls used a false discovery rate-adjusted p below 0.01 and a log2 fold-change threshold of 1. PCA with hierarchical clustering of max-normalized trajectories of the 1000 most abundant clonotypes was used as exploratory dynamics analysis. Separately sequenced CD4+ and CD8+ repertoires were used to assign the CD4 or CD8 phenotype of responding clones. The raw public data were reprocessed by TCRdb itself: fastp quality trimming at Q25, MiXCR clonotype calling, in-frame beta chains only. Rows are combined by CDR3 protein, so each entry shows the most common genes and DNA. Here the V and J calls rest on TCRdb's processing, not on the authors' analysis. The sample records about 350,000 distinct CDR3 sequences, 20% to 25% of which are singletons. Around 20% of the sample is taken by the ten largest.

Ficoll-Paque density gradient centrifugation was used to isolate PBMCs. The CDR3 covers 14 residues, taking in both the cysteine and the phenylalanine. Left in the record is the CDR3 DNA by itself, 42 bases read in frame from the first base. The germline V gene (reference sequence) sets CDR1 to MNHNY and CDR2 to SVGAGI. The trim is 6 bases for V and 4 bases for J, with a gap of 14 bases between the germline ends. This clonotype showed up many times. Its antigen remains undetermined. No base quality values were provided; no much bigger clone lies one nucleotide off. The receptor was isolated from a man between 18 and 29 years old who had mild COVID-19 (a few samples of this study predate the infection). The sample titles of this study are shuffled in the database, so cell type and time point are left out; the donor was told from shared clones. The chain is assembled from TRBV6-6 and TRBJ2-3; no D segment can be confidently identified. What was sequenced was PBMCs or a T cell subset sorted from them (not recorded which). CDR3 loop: CASSSNLGPDTQYF. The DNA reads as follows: TGTGCCAGCAGCTCCAACCTCGGCCCAGATACGCAGTATTTT.